The rows below give T cell receptor beta chains drawn from one sample of a study of Ad26.COV2.S vaccination and SARS-CoV-2 variants. Profiling relied on immunoSEQ multiplex PCR, and the TCRdb table lists in-frame clones only, not all of them. In the table there are hundreds of thousands of clones, around 92% of which are singletons. The sequences come from peripheral blood, collected in a trial of Ad26.COV2.S vaccine versus placebo. The source of these receptors is a person aged 18-60 years who received the Ad26.COV2.S COVID-19 vaccine or a placebo. Each CDR3 is given with its conserved first and last residue. The D gene is left open where the match is weak. Some rows mark clone size as missing; the rest say once, few, many or name a class of expanded clone.

>TRBJ2-3|TRBD2|16|TRBV2|-
TGTGCCAGCAGTGAAGGGCTAGCGGGGCACACAGATACGCAGTATTTT
CASSEGLAGHTDTQYF
>TRBJ1-2|TRBD1|12|TRBV20-1|few
TGCAGTGCTAGTAACAGGGGAGCTGGCTACACCTTC
CSASNRGAGYTF
>TRBJ1-5|-|16|TRBV7-9|-
TGTGCCAGCAGCTTAGGCACAGGGAGGGTGGAGCAGCCCCAGCATTTT
CASSLGTGRVEQPQHF
>TRBJ1-1|-|13|TRBV6-5|-
TGTGCCAGCACCCGGGTAGGGGAAACTGAAGCTTTCTTT
CASTRVGETEAFF
>TRBJ2-1|-|12|TRBV12-3/TRBV12-4|-
TGTGCCAGCAGCCCGGGTTTCGATGAGCAGTTCTTC
CASSPGFDEQFF
>TRBJ1-5|-|13|TRBV19|-
TGTGCCAGTAAAGCAAGAGGGAATCAGCCCCAGCATTTT
CASKARGNQPQHF
>TRBJ2-7|-|14|TRBV6-5|-
TGTGCCAGCAGTTACTCAGGGGGTGGTTACGAGCAGTACTTC
CASSYSGGGYEQYF
>TRBJ1-1|-|15|TRBV10-3|-
TGTGCCATCAGTGAGAGTATGGGAAGGACCACTGAAGCTTTCTTT
CAISESMGRTTEAFF
>TRBJ1-1|TRBD1|15|TRBV10-3|-
TGTGCCATCAGTGACGCAGGGGGCGTGAACACTGAAGCTTTCTTT
CAISDAGGVNTEAFF
>TRBJ2-3|-|17|TRBV7-2|-
TGTGCCAGCACCTTCCGACTGGGGGGTCCCCGCACAGATACGCAGTATTTT
CASTFRLGGPRTDTQYF
>TRBJ2-1|-|14|TRBV3-1/TRBV3-2|once
TGTGCCAGCAGCCAAGACGCCGACTACAATGAGCAGTTCTTC
CASSQDADYNEQFF
>TRBJ2-3|-|16|TRBV28|-
TGTGCCAGCAGTTTTGTCCGGCCGAGCTCCACAGATACGCAGTATTTT
CASSFVRPSSTDTQYF
>TRBJ2-7|-|13|TRBV7-9|-
TGTGCCAGCAGCCCAAGTCATGGAAGCGAGCAGTACTTC
CASSPSHGSEQYF
>TRBJ1-1|-|12|TRBV19|-
TGTGCCAGTAGTAGCCGGGACGGAGAAGCTTTCTTT
CASSSRDGEAFF
>TRBJ2-1|TRBD2|15|TRBV28|-
TGTGCCAGCAGTTTTTTTAGCGGGGGTTCGAATGAGCAGTTCTTC
CASSFFSGGSNEQFF
>TRBJ1-2|-|15|TRBV19|-
TGTGCCAGTAGTATGGGCTCGGGACTCACCCAGAGCTACACCTTC
CASSMGSGLTQSYTF
>TRBJ2-7|TRBD2|13|TRBV27|-
TGTGCCAGCAGTTTATCAGCGGGGGCCGAGCAGTACTTC
CASSLSAGAEQYF
>TRBJ2-5|-|12|TRBV6-5|-
TGTGCCAGCAGTTACCCATCAGGGACCCAGTACTTC
CASSYPSGTQYF
>TRBJ2-3|TRBD1|13|TRBV28|-
TGTGCCAGCAGAGACAGGGGCACAGATACGCAGTATTTT
CASRDRGTDTQYF
>TRBJ1-2|-|15|TRBV15|-
TGTGCCACCAGCAGAGGCAGGGCGAATAACTATGGCTACACCTTC
CATSRGRANNYGYTF
>TRBJ2-3|-|14|TRBV6-2/TRBV6-3|-
TGTGCCAGCAGTCCCCGGGGGAGCACAGATACGCAGTATTTT
CASSPRGSTDTQYF
>TRBJ2-3|-|14|TRBV7-7|-
TGTGCCAGCAGCCCCGCCCGGAGCACAGATACGCAGTATTTT
CASSPARSTDTQYF
>TRBJ2-5|TRBD2|16|TRBV15|-
TGTGCCACCAGCAGAGGGGGCGGGGGGCGTTACGAGACCCAGTACTTC
CATSRGGGGRYETQYF
>TRBJ1-4|-|17|TRBV30|-
TGTGCCTGGAGTCGGAGGGCAACTACCCAACCCAATGAAAAACTGTTTTTT
CAWSRRATTQPNEKLFF
>TRBJ2-5|TRBD2|15|TRBV4-1|-
TGCGCCAGCAGCGACGGACTAGCGGGGGGTGAGACCCAGTACTTC
CASSDGLAGGETQYF
>TRBJ2-1|-|13|TRBV7-2|once
TGTGCCAGCAGCTTAGGACCGCGGGATGAGCAGTTCTTC
CASSLGPRDEQFF
>TRBJ1-2|-|12|TRBV10-3|once
TGTGCCAGCATGGACAGTAACTATGGCTACACCTTC
CASMDSNYGYTF
>TRBJ2-1|-|13|TRBV5-1|-
TGCGCCAGCAGCAGGGGGATTTACAATGAGCAGTTCTTC
CASSRGIYNEQFF
>TRBJ2-7|-|13|TRBV5-1|-
TGCGCCAGCAGGGAAGGGAAAACCTACGAGCAGTACTTC
CASREGKTYEQYF
>TRBJ2-7|-|12|TRBV30|-
TGTGCCTGGAGTGTACTCTCCTACGAGCAGTACTTC
CAWSVLSYEQYF
>TRBJ1-1|TRBD1|16|TRBV5-4|-
TGTGCCAGCAGCCCCCCCCCGACAGGGGCGGACACTGAAGCTTTCTTT
CASSPPPTGADTEAFF
>TRBJ2-7|-|15|TRBV11-2|-
TGTGCCAGCAGTCGTAGGGGACCGCCAGGCGACGAGCAGTACTTC
CASSRRGPPGDEQYF
>TRBJ2-5|TRBD1|16|TRBV5-5|-
TGTGCCAGCAGCTACCTATCGGGACAGGGCCAAGAGACCCAGTACTTC
CASSYLSGQGQETQYF
>TRBJ1-2|TRBD1|13|TRBV12-3/TRBV12-4|few
TGTGCCAGCAGGGGGACAGCGCTCCTGCGTAGCACCTTC
CASRGTALLRSTF
>TRBJ1-2|-|15|TRBV24-1|-
TGTGCCACCAGTGATGGGGAAGCCGGGCCCTATGGCTACACCTTC
CATSDGEAGPYGYTF
>TRBJ2-2|-|14|TRBV5-5|few
TGTGCCAGCAGTCGGACAGTGAACACCGGGGAGCTGTTTTTT
CASSRTVNTGELFF
>TRBJ1-2|-|12|TRBV5-1|-
TGCGCCAGCAGCGTCGACAGTCGCGGCTACACCTTC
CASSVDSRGYTF
>TRBJ2-7|-|16|TRBV6-1|-
TGTGCCAGCAGTGAAAAAACTCTGACCGGGTCCTACGAGCAGTACTTC
CASSEKTLTGSYEQYF
>TRBJ2-5|TRBD1|14|TRBV29-1|-
TGCAGCGTGGGGGGACAGGTTTTCCAAGAGACCCAGTACTTC
CSVGGQVFQETQYF
>TRBJ1-1|TRBD1|14|TRBV19|-
TGTGCCAGTAGGACCTCTACAGGGGGCACTGAAGCTTTCTTT
CASRTSTGGTEAFF
>TRBJ2-7|TRBD1|14|TRBV7-9|-
TGTGCCAGCAGATGGACAGGGAGCTCCTACGAGCAGTACTTC
CASRWTGSSYEQYF
>TRBJ1-6|TRBD1|15|TRBV28|-
TGTGCCAGCAGCAGCCGGACAGGGAAAAATTCACCCCTCCACTTT
CASSSRTGKNSPLHF
>TRBJ1-1|-|14|TRBV5-6|-
TGTGCCAGCAGCTTCCCTTACTTGAACACTGAAGCTTTCTTT
CASSFPYLNTEAFF